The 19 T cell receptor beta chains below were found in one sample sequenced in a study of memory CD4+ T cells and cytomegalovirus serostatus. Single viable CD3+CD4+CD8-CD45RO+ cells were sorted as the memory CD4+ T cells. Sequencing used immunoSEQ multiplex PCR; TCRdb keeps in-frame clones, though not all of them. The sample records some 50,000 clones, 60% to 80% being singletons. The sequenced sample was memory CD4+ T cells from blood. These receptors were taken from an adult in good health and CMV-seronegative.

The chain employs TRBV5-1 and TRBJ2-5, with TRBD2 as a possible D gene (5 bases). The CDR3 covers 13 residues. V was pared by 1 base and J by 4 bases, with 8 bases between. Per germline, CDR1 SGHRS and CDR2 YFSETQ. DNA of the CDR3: TGCGCCAGCAGCTTGAATGGGAGAGAGACCCAGTACTTC. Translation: CASSLNGRETQYF. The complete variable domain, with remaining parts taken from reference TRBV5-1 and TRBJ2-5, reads KAGVTQTPRYLIKTRGQQVTLSCSPISGHRSVSWYQQTPGQGLQFLFEYFSETQRNKGNFPGRFSGRQFSNSRSEMNVSTLELGDSALYLCASSLNGRETQYFGPGTRLLVL.

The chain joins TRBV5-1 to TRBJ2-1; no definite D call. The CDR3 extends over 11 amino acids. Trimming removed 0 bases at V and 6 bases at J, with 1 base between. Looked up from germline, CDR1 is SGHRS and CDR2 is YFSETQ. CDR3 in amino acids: CASSLGNEQFF. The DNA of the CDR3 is TGCGCCAGCAGCTTGGGCAATGAGCAGTTCTTC.

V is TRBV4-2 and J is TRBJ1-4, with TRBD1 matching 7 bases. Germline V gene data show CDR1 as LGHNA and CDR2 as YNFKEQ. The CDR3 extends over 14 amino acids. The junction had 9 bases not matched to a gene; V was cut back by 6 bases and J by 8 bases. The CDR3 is CASSRDSLGEKLFF. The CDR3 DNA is TGTGCCAGCAGTCGGGACAGTTTAGGCGAAAAACTGTTTTTT.

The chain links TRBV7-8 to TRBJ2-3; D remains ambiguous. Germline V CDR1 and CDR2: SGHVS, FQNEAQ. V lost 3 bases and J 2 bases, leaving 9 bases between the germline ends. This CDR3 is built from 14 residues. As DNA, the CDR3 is TGTGCCAGCAGCTTCTCGACTTACACAGATACGCAGTATTTT. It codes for CASSFSTYTDTQYF. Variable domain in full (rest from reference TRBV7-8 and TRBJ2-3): GAGVSQSPRYKVAKRGQDVALRCDPISGHVSLFWYQQALGQGPEFLTYFQNEAQLDKSGLPSDRFFAERPEGSVSTLKIQRTQQEDSAVYLCASSFSTYTDTQYFGPGTRLTVL.

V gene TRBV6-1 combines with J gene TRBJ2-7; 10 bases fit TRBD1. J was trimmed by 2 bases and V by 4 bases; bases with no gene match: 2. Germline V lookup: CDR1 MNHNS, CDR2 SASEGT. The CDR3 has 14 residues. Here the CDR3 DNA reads TGTGCCAGCAGTGCTGGGACAGGGGCCTACGAGCAGTACTTC. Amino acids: CASSAGTGAYEQYF.

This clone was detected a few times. CDR3 region: CAISDRDSNSPLHF. CDR3 in DNA: TGTGCCATCAGCGACCGGGACAGCAATTCACCCCTCCACTTT. The chain has TRBV10-3 and TRBJ1-6; 7 bases line up with TRBD1. From germline, CDR1 is ENHRY and CDR2 SYGVKD. There are 14 residues in the CDR3. Unmatched junction bases numbered 6, after V lost 6 bases and J lost 7 bases.

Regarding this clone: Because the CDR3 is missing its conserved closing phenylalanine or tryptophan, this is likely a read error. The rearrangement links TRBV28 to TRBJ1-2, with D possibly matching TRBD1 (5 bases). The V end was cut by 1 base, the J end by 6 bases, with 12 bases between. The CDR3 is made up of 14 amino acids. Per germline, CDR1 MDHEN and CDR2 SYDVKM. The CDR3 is CASSLLARTNGYTL. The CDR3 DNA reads TGTGCCAGCAGTTTATTGGCCAGGACAAATGGCTACACCCTC.

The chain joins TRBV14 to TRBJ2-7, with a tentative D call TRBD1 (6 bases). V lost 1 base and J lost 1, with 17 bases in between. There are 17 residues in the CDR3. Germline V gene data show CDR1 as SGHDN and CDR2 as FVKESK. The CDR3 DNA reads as TGTGCCAGCAGCCAAGCCACGAATACAGGGTTTTCCTACGAGCAGTACTTC. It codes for CASSQATNTGFSYEQYF.

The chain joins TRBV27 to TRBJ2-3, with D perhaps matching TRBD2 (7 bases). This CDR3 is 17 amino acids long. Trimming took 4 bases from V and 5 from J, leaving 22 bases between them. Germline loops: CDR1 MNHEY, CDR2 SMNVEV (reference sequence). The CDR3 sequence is CASSSTLVGGRGDTQYF. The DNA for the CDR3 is TGTGCCAGCAGTTCGACTTTGGTCGGGGGGCGGGGAGATACGCAGTATTTT.

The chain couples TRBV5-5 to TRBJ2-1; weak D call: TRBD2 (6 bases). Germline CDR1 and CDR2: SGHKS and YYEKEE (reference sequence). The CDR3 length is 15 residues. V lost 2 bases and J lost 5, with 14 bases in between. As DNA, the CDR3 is TGTGCCAGCAGCTTTCGGCGGGGCCCCAACAATGAGCAGTTCTTC. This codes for CASSFRRGPNNEQFF. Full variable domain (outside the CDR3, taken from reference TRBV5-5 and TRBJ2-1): DAGVTQSPTHLIKTRGQQVTLRCSPISGHKSVSWYQQVLGQGPQFIFQYYEKEERGRGNFPDRFSARQFPNYSSELNVNALLLGDSALYLCASSFRRGPNNEQFFGPGTRLTVL.

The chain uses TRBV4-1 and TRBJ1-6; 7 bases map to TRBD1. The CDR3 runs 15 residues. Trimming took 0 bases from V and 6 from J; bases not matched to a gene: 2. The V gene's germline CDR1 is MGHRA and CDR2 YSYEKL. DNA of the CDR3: TGCGCCAGCAGCCAAGAGACAGGGTTTAATTCACCCCTCCACTTT. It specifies CASSQETGFNSPLHF.

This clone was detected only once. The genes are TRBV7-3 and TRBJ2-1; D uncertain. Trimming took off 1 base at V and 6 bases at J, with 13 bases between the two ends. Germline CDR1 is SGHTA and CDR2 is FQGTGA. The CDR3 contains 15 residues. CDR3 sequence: CASSLISGTLNEQFF. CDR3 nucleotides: TGTGCCAGCAGCTTAATATCAGGTACCCTCAATGAGCAGTTCTTC. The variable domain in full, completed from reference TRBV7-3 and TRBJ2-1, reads GAGVSQTPSNKVTEKGKYVELRCDPISGHTALYWYRQSLGQGPEFLIYFQGTGAADDSGLPNDRFFAVRPEGSVSTLKIQRTERGDSAVYLCASSLISGTLNEQFFGPGTRLTVL.

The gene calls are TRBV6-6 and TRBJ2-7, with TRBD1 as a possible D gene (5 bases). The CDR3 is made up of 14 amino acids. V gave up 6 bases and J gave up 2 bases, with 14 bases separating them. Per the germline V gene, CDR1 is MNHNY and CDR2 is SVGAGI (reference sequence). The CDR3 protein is CASRPAGQTYEQYF. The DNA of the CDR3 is TGTGCCAGCAGACCCGCTGGACAAACCTACGAGCAGTACTTC.

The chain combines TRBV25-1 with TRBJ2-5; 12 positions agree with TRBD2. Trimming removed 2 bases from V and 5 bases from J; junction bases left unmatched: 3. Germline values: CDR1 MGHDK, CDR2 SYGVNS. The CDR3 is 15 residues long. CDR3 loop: CASSEALAGGETQYF. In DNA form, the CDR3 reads TGTGCCAGCAGTGAAGCCCTAGCGGGGGGGGAGACCCAGTACTTC.

The DNA for the CDR3 is TGTGCCAGCAGCGTAGGGACTAGCGGGGGGGCCGGTGAGCAGTTCTTC. This sequence encodes CASSVGTSGGAGEQFF. V and J are TRBV5-4 and TRBJ2-1; TRBD2 matches 16 bases. CDR1 is SGHNT, CDR2 YYREEE, per germline (reference sequence). CDR3 size: 16 residues. After removal of 4 bases from V and 9 bases from J, the junction contained 7 bases not matched to a gene.

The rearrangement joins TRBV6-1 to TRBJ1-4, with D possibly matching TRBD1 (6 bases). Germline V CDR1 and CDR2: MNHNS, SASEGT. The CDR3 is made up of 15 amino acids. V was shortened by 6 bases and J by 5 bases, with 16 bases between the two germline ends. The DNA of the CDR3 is TGTGCCAGCAGCCCGCGGGGGGGCAGGAATGAAAAACTGTTTTTT. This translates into CASSPRGGRNEKLFF.

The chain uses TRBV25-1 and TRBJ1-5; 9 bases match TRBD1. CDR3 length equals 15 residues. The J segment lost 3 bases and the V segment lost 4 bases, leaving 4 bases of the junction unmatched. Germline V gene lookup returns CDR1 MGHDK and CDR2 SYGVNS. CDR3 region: CASSGGTGNNQPQHF. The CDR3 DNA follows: TGTGCCAGCAGTGGGGGGACAGGGAACAATCAGCCCCAGCATTTT.

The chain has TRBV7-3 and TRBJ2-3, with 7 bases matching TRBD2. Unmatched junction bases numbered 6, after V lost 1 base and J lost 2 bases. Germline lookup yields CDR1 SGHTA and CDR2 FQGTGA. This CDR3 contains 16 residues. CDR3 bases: TGTGCCAGCAGCTTAAGGCCGGGGGGTAACACAGATACGCAGTATTTT. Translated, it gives CASSLRPGGNTDTQYF.

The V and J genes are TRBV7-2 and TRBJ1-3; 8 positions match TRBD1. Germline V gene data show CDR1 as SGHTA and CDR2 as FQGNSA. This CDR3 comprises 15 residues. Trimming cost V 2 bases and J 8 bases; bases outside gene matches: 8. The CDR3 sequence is CASSLWQGAGDTIYF. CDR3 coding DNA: TGTGCCAGCAGCTTATGGCAGGGGGCCGGGGACACCATATATTTT.